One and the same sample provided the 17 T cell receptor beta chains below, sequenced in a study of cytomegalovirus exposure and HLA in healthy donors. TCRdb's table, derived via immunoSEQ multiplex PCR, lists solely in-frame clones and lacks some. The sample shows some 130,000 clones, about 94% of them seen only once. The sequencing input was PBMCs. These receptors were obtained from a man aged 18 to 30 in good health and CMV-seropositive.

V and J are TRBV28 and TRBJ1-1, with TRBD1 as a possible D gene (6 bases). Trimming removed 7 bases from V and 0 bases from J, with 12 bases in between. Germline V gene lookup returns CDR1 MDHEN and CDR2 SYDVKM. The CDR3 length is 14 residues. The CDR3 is CASKKDSMNTEAFF. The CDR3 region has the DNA TGTGCCAGCAAGAAGGACAGCATGAACACTGAAGCTTTCTTT.

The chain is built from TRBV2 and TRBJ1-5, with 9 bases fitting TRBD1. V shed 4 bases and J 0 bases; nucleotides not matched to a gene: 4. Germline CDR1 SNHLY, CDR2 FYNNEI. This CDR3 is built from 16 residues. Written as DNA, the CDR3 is TGTGCCAGCAGTGGGGGACAGGGCTATAGCAATCAGCCCCAGCATTTT. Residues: CASSGGQGYSNQPQHF.

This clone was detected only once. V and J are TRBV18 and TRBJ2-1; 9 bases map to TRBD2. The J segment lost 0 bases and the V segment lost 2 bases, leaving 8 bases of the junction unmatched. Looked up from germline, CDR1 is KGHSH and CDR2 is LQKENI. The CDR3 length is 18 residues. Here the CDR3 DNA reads TGTGCCAGCTCACCAGGCCCATTTAGCGGGAGCTCCTACAATGAGCAGTTCTTC. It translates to CASSPGPFSGSSYNEQFF.

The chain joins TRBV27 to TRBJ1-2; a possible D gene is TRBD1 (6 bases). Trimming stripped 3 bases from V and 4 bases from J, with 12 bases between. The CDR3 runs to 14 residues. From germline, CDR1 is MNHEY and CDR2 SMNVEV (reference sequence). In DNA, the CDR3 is TGTGCCAGCAGTTTTTCGGGGGGGGCCTATGGCTACACCTTC. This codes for CASSFSGGAYGYTF.

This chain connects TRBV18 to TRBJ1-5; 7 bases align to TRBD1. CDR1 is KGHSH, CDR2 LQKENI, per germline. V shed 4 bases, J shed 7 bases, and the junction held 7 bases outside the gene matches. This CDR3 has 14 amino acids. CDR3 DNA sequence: TGTGCCAGCTCACTCCTCGACAGGGCCCAGCCCCAGCATTTT. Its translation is CASSLLDRAQPQHF. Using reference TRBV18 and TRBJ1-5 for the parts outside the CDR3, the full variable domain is NAGVMQNPRHLVRRRGQEARLRCSPMKGHSHVYWYRQLPEEGLKFMVYLQKENIIDESGMPKERFSAEFPKEGPSILRIQQVVRGDSAAYFCASSLLDRAQPQHFGDGTRLSIL.

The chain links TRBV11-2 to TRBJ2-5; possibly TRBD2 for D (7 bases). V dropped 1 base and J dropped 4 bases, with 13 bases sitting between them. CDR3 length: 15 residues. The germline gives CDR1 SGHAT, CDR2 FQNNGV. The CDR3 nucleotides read TGTGCCAGCAGCTTAGTTGGGGGCGGGGGAGAGACCCAGTACTTC. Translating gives CASSLVGGGGETQYF.

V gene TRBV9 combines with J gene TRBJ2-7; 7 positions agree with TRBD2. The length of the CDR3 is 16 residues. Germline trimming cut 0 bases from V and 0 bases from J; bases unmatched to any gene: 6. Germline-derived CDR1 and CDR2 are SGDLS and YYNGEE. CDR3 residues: CASSVGASGHSYEQYF. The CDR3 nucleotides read TGTGCCAGCAGCGTAGGAGCTAGCGGCCACTCCTACGAGCAGTACTTC. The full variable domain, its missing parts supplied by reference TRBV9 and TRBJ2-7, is DSGVTQTPKHLITATGQRVTLRCSPRSGDLSVYWYQQSLDQGLQFLIQYYNGEERAKGNILERFSAQQFPDLHSELNLSSLELGDSALYFCASSVGASGHSYEQYFGPGTRLTVT.

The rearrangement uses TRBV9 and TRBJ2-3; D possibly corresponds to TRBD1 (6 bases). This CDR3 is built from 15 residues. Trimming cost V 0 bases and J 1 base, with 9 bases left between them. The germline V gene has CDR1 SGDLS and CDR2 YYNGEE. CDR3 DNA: TGTGCCAGCAGCGTAGAACAGGGAGGCACAGATACGCAGTATTTT. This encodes CASSVEQGGTDTQYF. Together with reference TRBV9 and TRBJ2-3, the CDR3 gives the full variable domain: DSGVTQTPKHLITATGQRVTLRCSPRSGDLSVYWYQQSLDQGLQFLIQYYNGEERAKGNILERFSAQQFPDLHSELNLSSLELGDSALYFCASSVEQGGTDTQYFGPGTRLTVL.

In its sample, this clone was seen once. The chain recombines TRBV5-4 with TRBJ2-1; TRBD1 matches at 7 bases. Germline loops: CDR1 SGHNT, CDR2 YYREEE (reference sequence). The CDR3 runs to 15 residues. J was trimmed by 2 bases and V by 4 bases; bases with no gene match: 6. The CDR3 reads CASSRSTGAYNEQFF. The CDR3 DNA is TGTGCCAGCAGCCGATCAACAGGGGCCTACAATGAGCAGTTCTTC.

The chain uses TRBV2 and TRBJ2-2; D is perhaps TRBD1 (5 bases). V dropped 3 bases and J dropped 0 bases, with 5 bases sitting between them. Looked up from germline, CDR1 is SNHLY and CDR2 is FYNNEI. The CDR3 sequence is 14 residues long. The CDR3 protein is CASSETANTGELFF. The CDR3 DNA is TGTGCCAGCAGTGAGACAGCGAACACCGGGGAGCTGTTTTTT.

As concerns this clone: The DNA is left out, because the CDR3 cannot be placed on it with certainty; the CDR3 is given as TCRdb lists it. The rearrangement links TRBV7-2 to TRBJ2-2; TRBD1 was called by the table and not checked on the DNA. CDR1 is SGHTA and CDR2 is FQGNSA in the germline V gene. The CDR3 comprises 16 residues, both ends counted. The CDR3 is CASSKGVGAGTGELLF.

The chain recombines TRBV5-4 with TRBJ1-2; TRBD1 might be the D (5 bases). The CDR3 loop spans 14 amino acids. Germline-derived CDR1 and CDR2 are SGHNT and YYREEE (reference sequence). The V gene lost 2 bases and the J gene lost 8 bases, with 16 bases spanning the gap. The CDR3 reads CASSLRSQGGGYTF. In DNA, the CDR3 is TGTGCCAGCAGCTTAAGGTCTCAGGGAGGAGGCTACACCTTC. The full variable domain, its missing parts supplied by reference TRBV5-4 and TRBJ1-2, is ETGVTQSPTHLIKTRGQQVTLRCSSQSGHNTVSWYQQALGQGPQFIFQYYREEENGRGNFPPRFSGLQFPNYSSELNVNALELDDSALYLCASSLRSQGGGYTFGSGTRLTVV.

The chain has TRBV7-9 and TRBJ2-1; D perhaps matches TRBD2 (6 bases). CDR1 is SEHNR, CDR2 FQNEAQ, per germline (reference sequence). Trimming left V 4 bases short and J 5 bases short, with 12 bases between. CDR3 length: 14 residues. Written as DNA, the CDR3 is TGTGCCAGCAGCTCAAGCGGGTCCGACAATGAGCAGTTCTTC. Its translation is CASSSSGSDNEQFF. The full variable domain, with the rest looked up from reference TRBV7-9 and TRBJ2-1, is DTGVSQNPRHKITKRGQNVTFRCDPISEHNRLYWYRQTLGQGPEFLTYFQNEAQLEKSRLLSDRFSAERPKGSFSTLEIQRTEQGDSAMYLCASSSSGSDNEQFFGPGTRLTVL.

CDR3 amino acids: CASSSTEEDRAFVDGYTF. DNA of the CDR3: TGTGCCAGCAGCTCCACTGAAGAGGACAGGGCTTTTGTGGATGGCTACACCTTC. The rearrangement uses TRBV13 and TRBJ1-2, with 8 bases that match TRBD1. J gave up 6 bases and V 4 bases, and 19 bases lay outside the gene matches. This CDR3 is built from 18 residues. CDR1 and CDR2 from the germline V gene are PRHDT and FYEKMQ (reference sequence).

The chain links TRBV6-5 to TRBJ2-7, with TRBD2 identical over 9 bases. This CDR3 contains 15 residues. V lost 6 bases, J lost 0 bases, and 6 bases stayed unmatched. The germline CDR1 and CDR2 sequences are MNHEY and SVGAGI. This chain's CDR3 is CASRPSGASSYEQYF. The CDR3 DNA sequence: TGTGCCAGCAGGCCTAGCGGGGCAAGCTCCTACGAGCAGTACTTC.

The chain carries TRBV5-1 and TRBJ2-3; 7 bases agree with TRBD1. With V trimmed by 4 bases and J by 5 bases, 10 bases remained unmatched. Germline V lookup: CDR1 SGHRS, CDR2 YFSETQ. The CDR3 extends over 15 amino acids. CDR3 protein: CASSKGQSTGDTQYF. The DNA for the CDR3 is TGCGCCAGCAGCAAGGGACAGTCGACGGGAGATACGCAGTATTTT. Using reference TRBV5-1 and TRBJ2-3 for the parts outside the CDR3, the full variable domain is KAGVTQTPRYLIKTRGQQVTLSCSPISGHRSVSWYQQTPGQGLQFLFEYFSETQRNKGNFPGRFSGRQFSNSRSEMNVSTLELGDSALYLCASSKGQSTGDTQYFGPGTRLTVL.

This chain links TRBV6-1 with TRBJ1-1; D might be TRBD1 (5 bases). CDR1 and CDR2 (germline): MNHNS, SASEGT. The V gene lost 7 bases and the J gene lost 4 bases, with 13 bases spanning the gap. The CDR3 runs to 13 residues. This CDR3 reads CASNLGVGTEAFF. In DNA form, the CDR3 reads TGTGCCAGCAATTTAGGGGTGGGCACTGAAGCTTTCTTT.